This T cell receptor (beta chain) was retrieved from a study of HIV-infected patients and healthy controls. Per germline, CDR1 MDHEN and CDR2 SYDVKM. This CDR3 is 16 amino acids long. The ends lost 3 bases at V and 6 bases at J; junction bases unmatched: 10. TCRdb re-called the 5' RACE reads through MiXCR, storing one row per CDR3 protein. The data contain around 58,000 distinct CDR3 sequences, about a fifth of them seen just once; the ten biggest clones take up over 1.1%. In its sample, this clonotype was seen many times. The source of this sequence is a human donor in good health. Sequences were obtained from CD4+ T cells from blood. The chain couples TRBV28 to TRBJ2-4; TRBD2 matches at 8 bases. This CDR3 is CASSFAGGRKLNIQYF. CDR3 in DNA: TGTGCCAGCAGTTTCGCGGGGGGCCGGAAGCTAAACATTCAGTACTTC.